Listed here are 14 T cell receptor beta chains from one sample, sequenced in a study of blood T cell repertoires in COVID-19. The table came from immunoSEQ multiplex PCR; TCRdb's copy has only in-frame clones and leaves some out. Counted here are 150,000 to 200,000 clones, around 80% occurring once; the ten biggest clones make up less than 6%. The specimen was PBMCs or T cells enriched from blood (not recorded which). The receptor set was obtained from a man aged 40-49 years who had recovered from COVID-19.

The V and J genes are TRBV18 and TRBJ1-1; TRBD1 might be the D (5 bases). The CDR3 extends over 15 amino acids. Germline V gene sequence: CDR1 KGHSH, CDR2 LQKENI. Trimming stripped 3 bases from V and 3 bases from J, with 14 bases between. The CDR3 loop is CASSPSIGGDTEAFF. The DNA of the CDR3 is TGTGCCAGCTCACCTAGCATCGGGGGTGACACTGAAGCTTTCTTT.

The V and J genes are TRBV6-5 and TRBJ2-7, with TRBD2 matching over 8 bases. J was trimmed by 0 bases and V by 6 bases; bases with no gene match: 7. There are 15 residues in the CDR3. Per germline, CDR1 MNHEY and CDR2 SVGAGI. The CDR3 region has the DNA TGTGCCAGCAGCAAAACGGGGGGGTCCTCCTACGAGCAGTACGTC. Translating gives CASSKTGGSSYEQYV.

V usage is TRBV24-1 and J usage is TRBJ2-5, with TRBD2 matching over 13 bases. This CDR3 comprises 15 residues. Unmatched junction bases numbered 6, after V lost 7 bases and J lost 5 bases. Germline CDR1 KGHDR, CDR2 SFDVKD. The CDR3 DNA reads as TGTGCCACCAGAACTAGCGGGGGGGCTGGTGAGACCCAGTACTTC. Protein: CATRTSGGAGETQYF.

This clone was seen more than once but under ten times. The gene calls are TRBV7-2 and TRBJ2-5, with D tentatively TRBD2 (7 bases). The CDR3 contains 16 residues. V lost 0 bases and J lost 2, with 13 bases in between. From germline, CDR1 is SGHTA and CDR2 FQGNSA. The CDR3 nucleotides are TGTGCCAGCAGCTTAGCGGCGGGGGCAGCACAAGAGACCCAGTACTTC. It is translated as CASSLAAGAAQETQYF.

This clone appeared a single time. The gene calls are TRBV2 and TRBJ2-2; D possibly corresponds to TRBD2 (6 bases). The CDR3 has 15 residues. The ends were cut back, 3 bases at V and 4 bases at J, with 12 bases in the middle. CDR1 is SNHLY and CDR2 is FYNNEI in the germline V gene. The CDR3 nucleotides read TGTGCCAGCAGTGACCAGGGAGCGGGCACCGGGGAGCTGTTTTTT. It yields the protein CASSDQGAGTGELFF.

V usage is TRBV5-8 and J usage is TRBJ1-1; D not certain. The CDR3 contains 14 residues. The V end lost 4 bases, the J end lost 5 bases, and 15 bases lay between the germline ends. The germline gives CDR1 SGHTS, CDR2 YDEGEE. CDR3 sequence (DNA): TGTGCCAGCAGCCGGACCCGAGGGAAGACTGAAGCTTTCTTT. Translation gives CASSRTRGKTEAFF.

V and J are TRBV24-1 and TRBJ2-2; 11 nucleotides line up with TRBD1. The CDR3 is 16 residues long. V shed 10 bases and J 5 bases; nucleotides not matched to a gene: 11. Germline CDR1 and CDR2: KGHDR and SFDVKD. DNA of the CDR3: TGTGCCACTAAATCCTCCGGGACAGGGGGAACCGGGGAGCTGTTTTTT. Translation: CATKSSGTGGTGELFF.

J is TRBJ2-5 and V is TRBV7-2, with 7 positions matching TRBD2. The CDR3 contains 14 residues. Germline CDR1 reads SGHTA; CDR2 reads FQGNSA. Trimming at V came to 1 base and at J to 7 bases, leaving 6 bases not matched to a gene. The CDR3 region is CASSLGLARATQYF. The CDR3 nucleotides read TGTGCCAGCAGCTTAGGACTAGCAAGGGCGACCCAGTACTTC.

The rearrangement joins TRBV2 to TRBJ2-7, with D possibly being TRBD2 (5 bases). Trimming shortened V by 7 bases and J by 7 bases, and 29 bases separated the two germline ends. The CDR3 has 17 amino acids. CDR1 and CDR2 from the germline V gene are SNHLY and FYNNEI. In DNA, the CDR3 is TGTGCCAGCAAACGTCTCTCGGGGTGGAGCGCTTCGTGGGAGCAGTACTTC. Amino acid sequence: CASKRLSGWSASWEQYF. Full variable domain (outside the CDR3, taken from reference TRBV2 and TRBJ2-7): EPEVTQTPSHQVTQMGQEVILRCVPISNHLYFYWYRQILGQKVEFLVSFYNNEISEKSEIFDDQFSVERPDGSNFTLKIRSTKLEDSAMYFCASKRLSGWSASWEQYFGPGTRLTVT.

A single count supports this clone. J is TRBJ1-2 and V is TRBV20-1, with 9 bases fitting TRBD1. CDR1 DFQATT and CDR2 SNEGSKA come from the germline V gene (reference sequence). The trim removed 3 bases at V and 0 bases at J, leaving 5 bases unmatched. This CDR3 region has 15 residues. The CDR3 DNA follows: TGCAGTGCTAGTAGGGGACAGGGATCTAACTATGGCTACACCTTC. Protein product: CSASRGQGSNYGYTF.

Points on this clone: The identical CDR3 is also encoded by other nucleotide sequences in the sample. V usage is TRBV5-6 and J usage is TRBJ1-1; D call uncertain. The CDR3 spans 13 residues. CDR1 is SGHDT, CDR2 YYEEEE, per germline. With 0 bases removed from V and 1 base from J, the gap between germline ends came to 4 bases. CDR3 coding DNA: TGTGCCAGCAGCTTGGGAGGGAACACTGAAGCTTTCTTT. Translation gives CASSLGGNTEAFF.

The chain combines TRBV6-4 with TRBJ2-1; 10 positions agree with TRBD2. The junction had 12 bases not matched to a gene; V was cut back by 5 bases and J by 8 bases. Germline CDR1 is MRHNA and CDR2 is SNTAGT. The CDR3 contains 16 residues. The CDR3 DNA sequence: TGTGCCAGCAGTAGGGAAGCGGGGGGGCTCTCATATGAGCAGTTCTTC. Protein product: CASSREAGGLSYEQFF.

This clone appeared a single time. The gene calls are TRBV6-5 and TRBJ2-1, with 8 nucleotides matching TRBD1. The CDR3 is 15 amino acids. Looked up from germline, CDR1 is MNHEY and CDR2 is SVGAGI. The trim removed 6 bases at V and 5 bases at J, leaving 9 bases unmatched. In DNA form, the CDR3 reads TGTGCCAGCAGAAACCAGGGGGCAGGACACAATGAGCAGTTCTTC. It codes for CASRNQGAGHNEQFF.

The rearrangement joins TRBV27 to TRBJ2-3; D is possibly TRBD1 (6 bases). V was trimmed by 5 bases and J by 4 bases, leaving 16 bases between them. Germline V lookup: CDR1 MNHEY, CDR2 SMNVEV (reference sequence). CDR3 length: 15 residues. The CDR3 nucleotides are TGTGCCAGCAGTCCGCGAGGACAGATGTCAGATACGCAGTATTTT. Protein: CASSPRGQMSDTQYF.